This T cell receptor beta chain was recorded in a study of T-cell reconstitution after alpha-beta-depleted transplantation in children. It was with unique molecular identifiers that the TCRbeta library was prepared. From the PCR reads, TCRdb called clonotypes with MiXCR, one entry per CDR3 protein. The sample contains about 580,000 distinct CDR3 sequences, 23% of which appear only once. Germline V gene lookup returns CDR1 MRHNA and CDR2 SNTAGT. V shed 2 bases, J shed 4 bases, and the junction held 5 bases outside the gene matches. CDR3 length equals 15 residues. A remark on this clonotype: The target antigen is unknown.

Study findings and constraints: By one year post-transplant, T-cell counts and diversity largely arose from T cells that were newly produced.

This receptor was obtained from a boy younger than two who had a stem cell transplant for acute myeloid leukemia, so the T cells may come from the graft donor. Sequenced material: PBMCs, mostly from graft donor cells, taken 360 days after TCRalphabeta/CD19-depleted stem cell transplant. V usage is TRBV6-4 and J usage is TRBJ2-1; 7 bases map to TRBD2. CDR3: CASSDMGGLYNEQFF. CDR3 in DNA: TGTGCCAGCAGTGACATGGGGGGGTTGTACAATGAGCAGTTCTTC.